The source of this T cell receptor beta chain is a study of CD8 T cells in ankylosing spondylitis. This clonotype was counted only a few times. Germline trimming cut 8 bases from V and 4 bases from J; bases unmatched to any gene: 6. This CDR3 contains 14 residues. Germline CDR1 and CDR2: SGHTA and FQGNSA. Construction of TCR beta libraries was performed using quantitative 5'-RACE with molecular barcodes. TCRdb recomputed calls from the 5' RACE reads with MiXCR, one row per CDR3 protein. Among 250,000 to 400,000 distinct CDR3 sequences listed, around 10% were seen once. This sequence joins TRBV7-2 and TRBJ2-7; 12 bases match TRBD2. The source material was blood, either unsorted or a sorted T cell fraction (not recorded which). The source of this sequence is a female donor with ankylosing spondylitis or in good health (not recorded which). CDR3 DNA: TGTGCCAGCTTATCGACTAGCGGGAGTTACGAGCAGTACTTC. Its protein product is CASLSTSGSYEQYF.